This entry concerns a single T cell receptor beta chain. Its antigen is undetermined. Cells classed as naive CD8+ T cells were CD45RO-CCR7+CD27+CD95-. The TRB cDNA libraries were prepared by 5' RACE with UMI labels. From its re-call of the 5' RACE reads, TCRdb lists each CDR3 protein once, without DNA. This sample's table reports under 75,000 distinct CDR3 sequences. Germline V CDR1 and CDR2: SGHTA, FQGTGA. The CDR3 totals 13 residues. These data belong to a study of CXCR3-negative and CXCR3-positive naive CD8 T cells. Looking at the study overall: Summed over all libraries, TRB reads came to around 140 million, with about 1.5 +/- 0.3 million per library.

Whole-study findings and limits: Naive CXCR3-negative and CXCR3-positive cells had similar TRBV-TRBJ usage; memory differed. TRB CDR3 hydrophobicity was greater in CXCR3-positive naive cells than in CXCR3-negative naive cells. The study found comparably high diversity in both naive subsets and much lower diversity in memory CD8+ cells.

The J gene is TRBJ2-5, the V gene TRBV7-3. The source is a human donor in good health. Some clones in this sample may be carry-over from other donors' samples. Sequencing input: naive CXCR3+ CD8+ T cells from blood. Subset defined: CD45RO-CCR7+CD27+CD95- naive CD8+ T cells expressing CXCR3 (TNR3+). The CDR3 sequence is CASSLDIGETQYF.